The present T cell receptor (beta chain) was sequenced within a study of graft-versus-host responses after intestinal transplantation. Whole-study context: Following induction with anti-thymocyte globulin, all recipients were given tacrolimus and steroids for two to three years.

TCRdb's copy holds only in-frame clones and misses some; the assay was immunoSEQ multiplex PCR. The repertoire has roughly 110,000 clones, approximately 90% of them found once; the top ten carry over 0.6%. In regard to this clone: Its antigen is currently unknown.

Study-wide results and caveats: When patients had graft-donor T cell macrochimerism, their allografts held high graft-versus-host to host-versus-graft clonal ratios. Recipient bone marrow held GvH clones, some seen earlier in ileum or blood.

The material sequenced was unstimulated CD4+ T cells sorted from spleen or lymph node cells, taken before transplant. The TCR originated in a human donor who was the organ donor for an intestinal transplant.

The CDR3 loop is CASSSDRASSYEQYF. As DNA, the CDR3 is TGTGCCAGCAGCTCGGACAGGGCGAGCTCCTACGAGCAGTACTTC. The V and J genes are TRBV11-3 and TRBJ2-5, with 8 positions matching TRBD1. The better agreement between TRBJ2-7 and the DNA end casts doubt on the J call. Germline loops: CDR1 SGHNT, CDR2 YENEEA. The CDR3 length is 15 residues.